Below, one T cell receptor (beta chain) is given with its context. Its antigen is still unknown. The data were taken from a study of cytomegalovirus exposure and HLA in healthy donors. Overall study results and limits: TRBV6-2, TRBV6-3 and some other V segments were excluded as indistinguishable.

Germline V gene data show CDR1 as SGDLS and CDR2 as YYNGEE. With 0 bases removed from V and 4 bases from J, the gap between germline ends came to 10 bases. The CDR3 loop spans 14 amino acids. This PCR relied on a set of 60 Vbeta primers and 13 Jbeta primers. The data were produced by immunoSEQ multiplex PCR, yet TCRdb's version contains in-frame clones alone and is incomplete. The listing contains tens of thousands of clones. The sequence was collected from a human donor in good health. The rearrangement uses TRBV9 and TRBJ1-1; unclear D gene. Sequencing input: PBMCs. CDR3 amino acids: CASSVDGYTTEAFF. CDR3 coding DNA: TGTGCCAGCAGCGTAGACGGGTACACCACTGAAGCTTTCTTT.